In this sample, the clone carrying this TCR beta chain turned up once. What it binds is unknown. These data originate in a study of cytomegalovirus exposure and HLA in healthy donors. 13 Jbeta primers and 60 Vbeta primers were used for the PCR. Here immunoSEQ multiplex PCR was the method, and the copy in TCRdb shows in-frame clones only, minus some. The sample carries 200,000 to 250,000 clones, approximately 68% recorded once. CDR3 length: 14 residues. Trimming took 0 bases from V and 5 from J, leaving 8 bases between them. The germline V gene has CDR1 MGHDK and CDR2 SYGVNS. Study results and limitations: Cytomegalovirus association was assigned to about 150 TCR beta chains.

The sequenced sample consisted of PBMCs. This chain links TRBV25-1 with TRBJ1-5, with D unclear. The TCR sequence derives from a woman younger than 45 in good health and CMV-seronegative. The CDR3 coding sequence is TGTGCCAGCAGTGAATATTCAATTGATCAGCCCCAGCATTTT. Translating gives CASSEYSIDQPQHF. Using reference TRBV25-1 and TRBJ1-5 for the parts outside the CDR3, the full variable domain is EADIYQTPRYLVIGTGKKITLECSQTMGHDKMYWYQQDPGMELHLIHYSYGVNSTEKGDLSSESTVSRIRTEHFPLTLESARPSHTSQYLCASSEYSIDQPQHFGDGTRLSIL.